These T cell receptor beta chains were read from a single sample in a study of identical twins. TCRdb re-analysed the 5' RACE reads in MiXCR, keeping a single row per CDR3 protein. Of some 500,000 distinct CDR3 sequences listed, 20% to 25% are singletons. The data were also submitted as part of a second study, on T cells expressing NK-cell markers.

Material for sequencing was CD4+ T cells sorted from blood. These receptors were taken from a woman aged 18-35 years in good health. Each CDR3 is given with its conserved first and last residue. A D gene is named only where the DNA matches it firmly. Some rows mark clone size as missing; the rest say once, few, many or name a class of expanded clone.

CDR3 DNA: TGTGCCAGCCTGTCGGATGGAAACACCATATATTTT
CDR3 protein: CASLSDGNTIYF
V gene: TRBV6-1
J gene: TRBJ1-3
D gene: NA
clone size: few

CDR3 DNA: TGTGCCAGTAGTATAGGGGGGACAGTGAACACTGAAGCTTTCTTT
CDR3 protein: CASSIGGTVNTEAFF
V gene: TRBV19
J gene: TRBJ1-1
D gene: TRBD1
clone size: NA

CDR3 DNA: TGTGCCACTCTCCAGGGAAAGACGCATGAGACCCAGTACTTC
CDR3 protein: CATLQGKTHETQYF
V gene: TRBV10-3
J gene: TRBJ2-5
D gene: NA
clone size: NA

CDR3 DNA: TGTGCCAGCAGCCCCGGACAGGGTAATCAGCCCCAGCATTTT
CDR3 protein: CASSPGQGNQPQHF
V gene: TRBV7-2
J gene: TRBJ1-5
D gene: TRBD1
clone size: many

CDR3 DNA: TGTGCCAGCAGTTATCGCGAGTACGGGCCCTACGAGCAGTACTTC
CDR3 protein: CASSYREYGPYEQYF
V gene: TRBV6-5
J gene: TRBJ2-7
D gene: NA
clone size: NA

CDR3 DNA: TGTGCCAGCAGTTACTCGGGACAGGGAGGAAACACCATATATTTT
CDR3 protein: CASSYSGQGGNTIYF
V gene: TRBV6-5
J gene: TRBJ1-3
D gene: TRBD1
clone size: few

CDR3 DNA: TGTGCCAGCAGCCAAGAGAGGCGGGAGCAGTACTTC
CDR3 protein: CASSQERREQYF
V gene: TRBV4-2
J gene: TRBJ2-7
D gene: NA
clone size: NA

CDR3 DNA: NA
CDR3 protein: CASSSSKTGNTF
V gene: TRBV6-5
J gene: TRBJ1-2
D gene: NA
clone size: few

CDR3 DNA: TGCAGTGCCGCCCCCCCGCTTCAGGCGAACGGAAATACGCAGTATTTT
CDR3 protein: CSAAPPLQANGNTQYF
V gene: TRBV20-1
J gene: TRBJ2-3
D gene: NA
clone size: many

CDR3 DNA: TGCAGCGTTAATGCTTGGACTAGCGGGAACTACGAGCAGTACTTC
CDR3 protein: CSVNAWTSGNYEQYF
V gene: TRBV29-1
J gene: TRBJ2-7
D gene: TRBD2
clone size: many

CDR3 DNA: TGTGCCAGCTCACCACCGGATCAGACCGGCTACACCTTC
CDR3 protein: CASSPPDQTGYTF
V gene: TRBV18
J gene: TRBJ1-2
D gene: NA
clone size: few

CDR3 DNA: TGTGCAACTACAGAGGCAACAGACTACGAGCAGTACTTC
CDR3 protein: CATTEATDYEQYF
V gene: TRBV6-6
J gene: TRBJ2-7
D gene: NA
clone size: NA

CDR3 DNA: TGTGCCAGTACGAGGGATGGTGAGCAGTTCTTC
CDR3 protein: CASTRDGEQFF
V gene: TRBV19
J gene: TRBJ2-1
D gene: NA
clone size: few

CDR3 DNA: TGTGCCAGCAGTTACTCGCAGACCGGGACTAGCGGGGGTAGCACAGATACGCAGTATTTT
CDR3 protein: CASSYSQTGTSGGSTDTQYF
V gene: TRBV6-2/TRBV6-3
J gene: TRBJ2-3
D gene: TRBD2
clone size: NA

CDR3 DNA: TGTGCCAGCAGCGCAAAGGGACAGGGGTCCGGAGATACGCAGTATTTT
CDR3 protein: CASSAKGQGSGDTQYF
V gene: TRBV9
J gene: TRBJ2-3
D gene: TRBD1
clone size: NA

CDR3 DNA: TGTGCCAGCAGCGCGTACAGGGGTAATCAGCCCCAGCATTTT
CDR3 protein: CASSAYRGNQPQHF
V gene: TRBV5-6
J gene: TRBJ1-5
D gene: TRBD1
clone size: few

CDR3 DNA: TGTGCCAGCAGCTTAGATCCGGGTGGGGATGGCTACACCTTC
CDR3 protein: CASSLDPGGDGYTF
V gene: TRBV7-9
J gene: TRBJ1-2
D gene: NA
clone size: NA

CDR3 DNA: TGTGCCAGCGGGAGGGAAGTTAACTATGGCTACACCTTC
CDR3 protein: CASGREVNYGYTF
V gene: TRBV27
J gene: TRBJ1-2
D gene: NA
clone size: few

CDR3 DNA: TGCGCCAGCAGCCAAGTTAGTGGGACTAGTTTTCATGAGCAGTTCTTC
CDR3 protein: CASSQVSGTSFHEQFF
V gene: TRBV4-3
J gene: TRBJ2-1
D gene: TRBD2
clone size: NA

CDR3 DNA: TGTGCCAGCTCACCCTCCCTCGGGACTTCCAATGAGCAGTTCTTC
CDR3 protein: CASSPSLGTSNEQFF
V gene: TRBV18
J gene: TRBJ2-1
D gene: NA
clone size: NA

CDR3 DNA: TGTGCCAGCAGCCCCTACTATTGGCGGGAGGTCAATGAGCAGTTCTTC
CDR3 protein: CASSPYYWREVNEQFF
V gene: TRBV9
J gene: TRBJ2-1
D gene: TRBD2
clone size: NA

CDR3 DNA: TGTGCCAGCAGTCCCAGGGGGGGTCAAGAGACCCAGTACTTC
CDR3 protein: CASSPRGGQETQYF
V gene: TRBV6-1
J gene: TRBJ2-5
D gene: NA
clone size: few

CDR3 DNA: TGTGCCAGCAGCAAAGCTGAGGAGCCCCAGCATTTT
CDR3 protein: CASSKAEEPQHF
V gene: TRBV21-1
J gene: TRBJ1-5
D gene: NA
clone size: few

CDR3 DNA: TGTGCCAGCGGCGACGACACAGATACGCAGTATTTT
CDR3 protein: CASGDDTDTQYF
V gene: TRBV2
J gene: TRBJ2-3
D gene: NA
clone size: few

CDR3 DNA: TGTGCCAGCAGACCAGACAGCCAGTGGTTCTATGGCTACACCTTC
CDR3 protein: CASRPDSQWFYGYTF
V gene: TRBV5-6
J gene: TRBJ1-2
D gene: NA
clone size: few

CDR3 DNA: TGCGCCAGCAGCTTGGGACATTCTGAAGCTTTCTTT
CDR3 protein: CASSLGHSEAFF
V gene: TRBV5-1
J gene: TRBJ1-1
D gene: NA
clone size: few

CDR3 DNA: TGTGCCAGCAGCTTACCGGAGGGAAATGAGCAGTTCTTC
CDR3 protein: CASSLPEGNEQFF
V gene: TRBV7-9
J gene: TRBJ2-1
D gene: NA
clone size: few

CDR3 DNA: TGTGCCAGCCAACTAGCGGGAGGTGAGCAGTTCTTC
CDR3 protein: CASQLAGGEQFF
V gene: TRBV6-2/TRBV6-3
J gene: TRBJ2-1
D gene: TRBD2
clone size: NA

CDR3 DNA: TGCGCCAGCAGCCAAGATGTGGATTTCAGTGAAGCTTTCTTT
CDR3 protein: CASSQDVDFSEAFF
V gene: TRBV4-1
J gene: TRBJ1-1
D gene: NA
clone size: NA

CDR3 DNA: TGTGCCAGCAGTTCCGGGACAGGGGGCGGGCGGGGAAACATTCAGTACTTC
CDR3 protein: CASSSGTGGGRGNIQYF
V gene: TRBV12-3/TRBV12-4
J gene: TRBJ2-4
D gene: TRBD1
clone size: few

CDR3 DNA: TGCGCCAGCTCGAAGGTAACCACAGATACGCAGTATTTT
CDR3 protein: CASSKVTTDTQYF
V gene: TRBV5-1
J gene: TRBJ2-3
D gene: NA
clone size: few

CDR3 DNA: TGCAGTGCTAACCCTAAGAAGAGGGGCACAGATACGCAGTATTTT
CDR3 protein: CSANPKKRGTDTQYF
V gene: TRBV20-1
J gene: TRBJ2-3
D gene: NA
clone size: NA

CDR3 DNA: TGTGCCACCAGCAGAGAGGCTAGCGGGGAGACCCAGTACTTC
CDR3 protein: CATSREASGETQYF
V gene: TRBV15
J gene: TRBJ2-5
D gene: TRBD2
clone size: many

CDR3 DNA: TGTGCCACCAGCAGAGATAGGATAGCACAAGAAGCTTTCTTT
CDR3 protein: CATSRDRIAQEAFF
V gene: TRBV15
J gene: TRBJ1-1
D gene: NA
clone size: NA

CDR3 DNA: TGTGCCAGCACCAAACAGGTGACCTACGAGCAGTACTTC
CDR3 protein: CASTKQVTYEQYF
V gene: TRBV7-9
J gene: TRBJ2-7
D gene: NA
clone size: NA

CDR3 DNA: TGTGCCAGCAGCTTAGTAGGAGGGAACTATGGCTACACCTTC
CDR3 protein: CASSLVGGNYGYTF
V gene: TRBV7-2
J gene: TRBJ1-2
D gene: NA
clone size: few

CDR3 DNA: TGCAGCGTTAGTTCGGGACAGGAGAATTCACCCCTCCACTTT
CDR3 protein: CSVSSGQENSPLHF
V gene: TRBV29-1
J gene: TRBJ1-6
D gene: TRBD1
clone size: NA

CDR3 DNA: TGCAGTGCGGGCAGGGGGCTGTACGAGCAGTACTTC
CDR3 protein: CSAGRGLYEQYF
V gene: TRBV20-1
J gene: TRBJ2-7
D gene: TRBD1
clone size: NA

CDR3 DNA: TGTGCCAGCAGCTCCGGGACAGGGACCCAGCCCCAGCATTTT
CDR3 protein: CASSSGTGTQPQHF
V gene: TRBV12-3/TRBV12-4
J gene: TRBJ1-5
D gene: TRBD1
clone size: NA

CDR3 DNA: TGTGCCAGCAGTTACGCGCCCGGGAAGGGGTATGGCTACACCTTC
CDR3 protein: CASSYAPGKGYGYTF
V gene: TRBV12-3/TRBV12-4
J gene: TRBJ1-2
D gene: NA
clone size: NA

CDR3 DNA: TGCAGTGCTAGTATCAACGTACGGCGGGATACGCAGTATTTT
CDR3 protein: CSASINVRRDTQYF
V gene: TRBV20-1
J gene: TRBJ2-3
D gene: NA
clone size: NA

CDR3 DNA: TGCAGTGCTAGATGGGACAGGGCAGATACGCAGTATTTT
CDR3 protein: CSARWDRADTQYF
V gene: TRBV20-1
J gene: TRBJ2-3
D gene: TRBD1
clone size: few

CDR3 DNA: TGTGCCACCAGCAGGGACCAAGGCAGAGAGACCCAGTACTTC
CDR3 protein: CATSRDQGRETQYF
V gene: TRBV15
J gene: TRBJ2-5
D gene: NA
clone size: few

CDR3 DNA: TGTGCCAGCAGTACGCGGGGTACGGTCACCGGGGAGCTGTTTTTT
CDR3 protein: CASSTRGTVTGELFF
V gene: TRBV12-3/TRBV12-4
J gene: TRBJ2-2
D gene: NA
clone size: many

CDR3 DNA: TGCAGTGCTAGAGTAGGAAGGCAGACCCGGGAGACCCAGTACTTC
CDR3 protein: CSARVGRQTRETQYF
V gene: TRBV20-1
J gene: TRBJ2-5
D gene: NA
clone size: few

CDR3 DNA: TGTGCCAGCAGCCCCGGGGGAATGGCAGATACGCAGTATTTT
CDR3 protein: CASSPGGMADTQYF
V gene: TRBV5-5
J gene: TRBJ2-3
D gene: NA
clone size: NA

CDR3 DNA: TGTGCCAGCAGCCAAGGGACAGGGGGCCACATGGGAGGTGAGCAGTTCTTC
CDR3 protein: CASSQGTGGHMGGEQFF
V gene: TRBV3-1
J gene: TRBJ2-1
D gene: TRBD1
clone size: many

CDR3 DNA: TGTGCCAGCAGTTCCTACTCTTACGAGCAGTACTTC
CDR3 protein: CASSSYSYEQYF
V gene: TRBV12-3/TRBV12-4
J gene: TRBJ2-7
D gene: NA
clone size: NA

CDR3 DNA: TGCAGCGTTGTCTACGGTGGCAGGGGAGAGACCCAGTACTTC
CDR3 protein: CSVVYGGRGETQYF
V gene: TRBV29-1
J gene: TRBJ2-5
D gene: NA
clone size: few

CDR3 DNA: TGTGCCATCAGATCCCCGGGGAGGACCAATGAGCAGTTCTTC
CDR3 protein: CAIRSPGRTNEQFF
V gene: TRBV10-3
J gene: TRBJ2-1
D gene: NA
clone size: NA

CDR3 DNA: TGCGCCAGCCGCAGATCGGCGAACACCGGGGAGCTGTTTTTT
CDR3 protein: CASRRSANTGELFF
V gene: TRBV10-2
J gene: TRBJ2-2
D gene: NA
clone size: NA

CDR3 DNA: TGTGCCAGCAGTATAGGAGGTGGAAACACCATATATTTT
CDR3 protein: CASSIGGGNTIYF
V gene: TRBV7-2
J gene: TRBJ1-3
D gene: NA
clone size: NA

CDR3 DNA: TGTGCCAGCAGCCCCCGACTAGCGGGCAGCTCTGGGGCCAACGTCCTGACTTTC
CDR3 protein: CASSPRLAGSSGANVLTF
V gene: TRBV11-2
J gene: TRBJ2-6
D gene: TRBD2
clone size: NA

CDR3 DNA: TGCAGTGCCTCAGGACTCTCAAACACTGAAGCTTTCTTT
CDR3 protein: CSASGLSNTEAFF
V gene: TRBV20-1
J gene: TRBJ1-1
D gene: NA
clone size: NA

CDR3 DNA: TGCGCCAGCAGCTTCTCGACTAGCGGAGCCTCCTACGAGCAGTACTTC
CDR3 protein: CASSFSTSGASYEQYF
V gene: TRBV4-3
J gene: TRBJ2-7
D gene: TRBD2
clone size: NA